The present entry profiles one TCR beta chain with its context. This record belongs to a study of technical replicates of blood from a handful of donors. Germline CDR1 MNHEY, CDR2 SVGAGI. The V and J ends lost 2 bases and 2 bases respectively, with 9 bases between them. The CDR3 totals 15 residues. Profiled with immunoSEQ multiplex PCR; TCRdb holds only in-frame clones, not every one. Of fewer than 70,000 clones in the sample, 86% were seen once. The V gene is TRBV6-5, the J gene TRBJ1-4; no definite D call. The source of this sequence is a human donor in good health. Some clones in this sample may be carry-over from other donors' samples. The sequenced sample consisted of PBMCs. This CDR3 is CASSYGGVTNEKLFF. CDR3 nucleotides: TGTGCCAGCAGTTACGGCGGGGTCACTAATGAAAAACTGTTTTTT.